The 2 T cell receptor beta chains below come from one sample, sequenced in a study of cytomegalovirus exposure and HLA in healthy donors. Vbeta (60) and Jbeta (13) primers were used in the PCR. TCRdb's table, derived via immunoSEQ multiplex PCR, lists solely in-frame clones and lacks some. The sample gives over 70,000 clones, about 71% of which show up once; 9.7% is in the top ten. The sample taken for sequencing was PBMCs. The receptors derive from a woman between 50 and 59 years old in good health and CMV-seropositive.

The CDR3 protein is CASSQESGLFSYEQYF. CDR3 bases: TGCGCCAGCAGCCAAGAGTCTGGGCTTTTCTCCTACGAGCAGTACTTC. This chain connects TRBV4-3 to TRBJ2-7; D is ambiguous. Trimming left V 0 bases short and J 0 bases short, with 12 bases between. This CDR3 is 16 amino acids long. CDR1 is LGHNA and CDR2 is YSLEER in the germline V gene.

The V and J genes are TRBV7-2 and TRBJ2-1; TRBD2 matches at 11 bases. Per the germline V gene, CDR1 is SGHTA and CDR2 is FQGNSA. The trim removed 5 bases at V and 7 bases at J, leaving 10 bases unmatched. The CDR3 spans 16 residues. The CDR3 here is CASSPNLAGGRNEQFF. The CDR3 nucleotides are TGTGCCAGCAGCCCAAATCTAGCGGGAGGTCGGAATGAGCAGTTCTTC.